One sample yielded the 23 T cell receptor beta chains listed below, sequenced in a study of T cell responses to AZD1222 COVID-19 vaccine (dated by TCRdb to 2020 to 2022). Library preparation used the immunoSEQ multiplex PCR assay. TCRdb took this table from immuneACCESS and kept in-frame rearrangements with V and J called. Such tables lack part of the clones; where checked against another copy, unresolved V genes explain under half of the gap, and the rest is unexplained. This sample has approximately 110,000 clones in its table, and 80% to 90% of those were observed once. Roughly two fifths of the sample goes to the ten largest clones. The sample's time point label, in plain terms: about 28 days (+/-7) after the second vaccine dose. The source was peripheral blood, collected 28 days after the second AZD1222 dose. The receptor set was obtained from an adult who received the AZD1222 COVID-19 vaccine.

The chain recombines TRBV6-5 with TRBJ1-1; TRBD1 matches 7 bases. The trim removed 7 bases at V and 4 bases at J, leaving 9 bases unmatched. CDR3 length equals 14 residues. Germline CDR1 reads MNHEY; CDR2 reads SVGAGI. CDR3 DNA sequence: TGTGCCAGCATCTCCGTCGGGACAGCCACTGAAGCTTTCTTT. Amino acid sequence: CASISVGTATEAFF.

The chain combines TRBV6-5 with TRBJ2-7; 12 nucleotides agree with TRBD2. In germline, CDR1 is MNHEY, CDR2 SVGAGI. V gave up 7 bases and J gave up 7 bases; unmatched junction bases: 8. The CDR3 covers 14 residues. CDR3 amino acids: CASTLTSGRREQYF. The CDR3 region has the DNA TGTGCCAGCACCTTGACTAGCGGGAGACGTGAGCAGTACTTC.

CDR3 nucleotides: TGTGCCAGCAGCTTAGATGGCGTGAGGGAGCAGTTCTTC. Translating gives CASSLDGVREQFF. The genes are TRBV11-2 and TRBJ2-1; D is undetermined. Trimming left V 0 bases short and J 10 bases short, with 10 bases between. CDR1 is SGHAT and CDR2 is FQNNGV in the germline V gene. CDR3 length: 13 residues.

The chain carries TRBV28 and TRBJ1-4; weak D call: TRBD1 (6 bases). There are 15 residues in the CDR3. V lost 1 base and J 8 bases, leaving 14 bases between the germline ends. The germline CDR1 and CDR2 sequences are MDHEN and SYDVKM. This CDR3 is CASSLFREGGEKLFF. CDR3 bases: TGTGCCAGCAGTTTATTCCGGGAGGGGGGGGAAAAACTGTTTTTT.

The chain has TRBV5-6 and TRBJ2-1; 9 nucleotides align to TRBD1. From germline, CDR1 is SGHDT and CDR2 YYEEEE. CDR3 length: 15 residues. With 1 base clipped from V and 7 bases from J, the junction kept 6 bases outside the gene matches. The CDR3 DNA sequence: TGTGCCAGCAGCTTGATGACAGGGGGAAAGAATGAGCAGTTCTTC. It specifies CASSLMTGGKNEQFF.

This clone was seen just once. The chain combines TRBV19 with TRBJ2-3; 8 nucleotides line up with TRBD2. This CDR3 is 12 amino acids long. In germline, CDR1 is LNHDA, CDR2 SQIVND (reference sequence). The chain's CDR3 is CARPAGVDTQYF. CDR3 nucleotide sequence: TGTGCTCGGCCAGCGGGAGTGGATACGCAGTATTTT. Full variable domain (rest looked up from reference TRBV19 and TRBJ2-3): DGGITQSPKYLFRKEGQNVTLSCEQNLNHDAMYWYRQDPGQGLRLIYYSQIVNDFQKGDIAEGYSVSREKKESFPLTVTSAQKNPTAFYLCARPAGVDTQYFGPGTRLTVL.

The gene calls are TRBV7-2 and TRBJ2-1; the D gene is possibly TRBD2 (5 bases). Per germline, CDR1 SGHTA and CDR2 FQGNSA. This CDR3 spans 12 amino acids. Trimming took off 2 bases at V and 15 bases at J, with 14 bases between the two ends. The chain's CDR3 is CASSLFHRDMFF. The CDR3 DNA follows: TGTGCCAGCAGCTTATTTCACCGGGATATGTTCTTC.

The chain combines TRBV6-2 or TRBV6-3 with TRBJ2-7, with D possibly being TRBD2 (6 bases). This CDR3 region has 14 residues. CDR1 and CDR2 (germline): MNHEY, SVGEGT. V shed 0 bases and J shed 9 bases, with 15 bases lying between them. CDR3 region: CASSYSGGLKRQYF. Written as DNA, the CDR3 is TGTGCCAGCAGTTACTCGGGGGGTCTCAAGAGGCAGTACTTC.

The gene calls are TRBV25-1 and TRBJ1-2, with D maybe TRBD1 (5 bases). The CDR3 is made up of 14 amino acids. Germline V CDR1 and CDR2: MGHDK, SYGVNS. Trimming pared 6 bases from V and 4 bases from J, leaving 15 bases between. The CDR3 DNA follows: TGTGCCAGCAGCATGGGGGAGGATATCTATGGCTACACCTTC. Protein product: CASSMGEDIYGYTF.

V is TRBV11-2 and J is TRBJ2-7, with D perhaps matching TRBD2 (6 bases). Trimming removed 0 bases from V and 6 bases from J, with 18 bases in between. The CDR3 consists of 16 residues. Germline values: CDR1 SGHAT, CDR2 FQNNGV. CDR3 loop: CASSLDMAGLLSEQYF. The CDR3 coding sequence is TGTGCCAGCAGCTTAGATATGGCGGGACTTCTGAGCGAGCAGTACTTC.

CDR3 bases: TGTGCCAGCGGGAGATTAACAGGCAAAGGAGCTTTCTTT. It encodes CASGRLTGKGAFF. The chain carries TRBV7-2 and TRBJ1-1, with D possibly TRBD1 on 5 matching bases. The CDR3 loop spans 13 amino acids. Trimming pared 8 bases from V and 10 bases from J, leaving 20 bases between. Germline values: CDR1 SGHTA, CDR2 FQGNSA. Combining the CDR3 with reference TRBV7-2 and TRBJ1-1 gives the whole variable domain GAGVSQSPSNKVTEKGKDVELRCDPISGHTALYWYRQSLGQGLEFLIYFQGNSAPDKSGLPSDRFSAERTGGSVSTLTIQRTQQEDSAVYLCASGRLTGKGAFFGQGTRLTVV.

The chain has TRBV20-1 and TRBJ2-7; the D is unclear. Looked up from germline, CDR1 is DFQATT and CDR2 is SNEGSKA (reference sequence). V was clipped by 8 bases and J by 4 bases, with 12 bases between them. The CDR3 contains 11 residues. The CDR3 DNA reads TGCAGTTCTCTACAGCTATACGAGCAGTACTTC. Translation: CSSLQLYEQYF.

The chain is built from TRBV28 and TRBJ2-1; D is unresolved. The CDR3 runs to 13 residues. Germline V gene data show CDR1 as MDHEN and CDR2 as SYDVKM. The V gene lost 6 bases and the J gene lost 7 bases, with 13 bases spanning the gap. The CDR3, as DNA: TGTGCCAGCAGGGAATACGCTCAGAATGAGCAGTTCTTC. Translation gives CASREYAQNEQFF.

J is TRBJ2-2 and V is TRBV30, with TRBD1 as a possible D gene (6 bases). CDR3 length: 14 amino acids. Germline assignment: CDR1 GTSNPN and CDR2 SVGIG (reference sequence). Trimming removed 5 bases at V and 1 base at J, with 11 bases between. For the CDR3, the DNA is TGTGCCTGGGTAGGGACAATGAACACCGGGGAGCTGTTTTTT. Translating gives CAWVGTMNTGELFF.

Only a few counts were recorded for this clone. The V gene is TRBV28, the J gene TRBJ2-7; D uncertain. The germline V gene has CDR1 MDHEN and CDR2 SYDVKM. Trimming took 5 bases from V and 1 from J, leaving 6 bases between them. The CDR3 sequence is 12 residues long. The CDR3 DNA sequence: TGTGCCAGCAGTCCTTTTTCCTACGAGCAGTACTTC. Translation gives CASSPFSYEQYF.

A single count supports this clone. The chain links TRBV4-1 to TRBJ2-7; 7 bases agree with TRBD2. V was pared by 3 bases and J by 4 bases, with 6 bases of the junction left unmatched. CDR3 length equals 14 residues. The germline V gene has CDR1 MGHRA and CDR2 YSYEKL. The CDR3, as DNA: TGCGCCAGCAGCCAGGGGAGGGTAGGATACGAGCAGTACTTC. Translated: CASSQGRVGYEQYF.

This chain connects TRBV19 to TRBJ1-5; no definite D call. V dropped 4 bases and J dropped 2 bases, with 9 bases sitting between them. This CDR3 comprises 14 residues. Per the germline V gene, CDR1 is LNHDA and CDR2 is SQIVND (reference sequence). The CDR3 coding sequence is TGTGCCAGTAGTAAAGTAGGAGGCAATCAGCCCCAGCATTTT. Translating it yields CASSKVGGNQPQHF.

The chain links TRBV5-4 to TRBJ2-5; TRBD2 matches at 8 bases. Losses at the gene ends were 7 bases for V and 3 bases for J; bases not matched to a gene: 14. Germline V gene data show CDR1 as SGHNT and CDR2 as YYREEE (reference sequence). CDR3 length equals 16 residues. The CDR3 bases are TGTGCCAGCCACCCACGGGAGGGCGGAATGGAAGAGACCCAGTACTTC. Amino acid sequence: CASHPREGGMEETQYF.

The chain joins TRBV30 to TRBJ1-1; no definite D call. The V end was cut by 4 bases, the J end by 0 bases, with 9 bases between. The CDR3 has 13 residues. Germline V gene sequence: CDR1 GTSNPN, CDR2 SVGIG (reference sequence). CDR3 region: CAWKGPMNTEAFF. Here the CDR3 DNA reads TGTGCCTGGAAAGGCCCTATGAACACTGAAGCTTTCTTT. The full variable domain, with the rest looked up from reference TRBV30 and TRBJ1-1, is SQTIHQWPATLVQPVGSPLSLECTVEGTSNPNLYWYRQAAGRGLQLLFYSVGIGQISSEVPQNLSASRPQDRQFILSSKKLLLSDSGFYLCAWKGPMNTEAFFGQGTRLTVV.

This chain links TRBV5-1 with TRBJ1-2, with D possibly TRBD1 on 5 matching bases. The CDR3 contains 15 residues. Germline assignment: CDR1 SGHRS and CDR2 YFSETQ. Deletions cut 0 bases from V and 0 bases from J, with 9 bases between. The chain's CDR3 is CASSLAAGTNYGYTF. Written as DNA, the CDR3 is TGCGCCAGCAGCTTGGCCGCAGGGACTAACTATGGCTACACCTTC.

This clone was detected only once. The J gene is TRBJ2-7, the V gene TRBV4-3; TRBD1 might be the D (6 bases). CDR1 is LGHNA, CDR2 YSLEER, per germline. V was cut by 5 bases and J by 0 bases, with 14 bases left in between. This CDR3 has 15 amino acids. DNA of the CDR3: TGCGCCAGCAGCATACGAGGGGGATCCTCCTACGAGCAGTACTTC. This gives the protein CASSIRGGSSYEQYF.

The CDR3 region has the DNA TGTGCCTGGACTTACAGGGGAACCTACAATGAGCAGTTCTTC. Translation: CAWTYRGTYNEQFF. The V call is TRBV30, the J call TRBJ2-1; 7 bases are a match to TRBD1. Losses at the gene ends were 4 bases for V and 2 bases for J; bases not matched to a gene: 5. CDR1 and CDR2 (germline): GTSNPN, SVGIG (reference sequence). The CDR3 covers 14 residues.

This chain connects TRBV7-2 to TRBJ1-2; the D gene is possibly TRBD1 (5 bases). The CDR3 sequence is 14 residues long. Deletions cut 2 bases from V and 3 bases from J, with 10 bases between. Germline loops: CDR1 SGHTA, CDR2 FQGNSA. The CDR3 spells CASSLSRADYGYTF. CDR3 DNA sequence: TGTGCCAGCAGCTTAAGCAGGGCGGACTATGGCTACACCTTC.